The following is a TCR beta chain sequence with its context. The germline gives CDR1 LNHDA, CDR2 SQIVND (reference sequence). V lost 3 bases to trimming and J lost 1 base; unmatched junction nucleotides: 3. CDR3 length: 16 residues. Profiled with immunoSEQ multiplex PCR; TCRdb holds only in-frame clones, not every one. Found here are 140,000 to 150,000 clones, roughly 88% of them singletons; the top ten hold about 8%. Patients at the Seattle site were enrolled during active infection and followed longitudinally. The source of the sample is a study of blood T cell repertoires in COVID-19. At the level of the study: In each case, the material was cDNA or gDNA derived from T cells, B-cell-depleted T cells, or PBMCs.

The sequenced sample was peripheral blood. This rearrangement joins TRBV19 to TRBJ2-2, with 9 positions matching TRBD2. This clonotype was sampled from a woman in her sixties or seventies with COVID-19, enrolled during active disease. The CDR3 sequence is CASSIKLAGNTGELFF. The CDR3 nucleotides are TGTGCCAGTAGTATCAAACTAGCGGGGAACACCGGGGAGCTGTTTTTT. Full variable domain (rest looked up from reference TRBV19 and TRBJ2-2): DGGITQSPKYLFRKEGQNVTLSCEQNLNHDAMYWYRQDPGQGLRLIYYSQIVNDFQKGDIAEGYSVSREKKESFPLTVTSAQKNPTAFYLCASSIKLAGNTGELFFGEGSRLTVL.